This section outlines one T cell receptor (beta chain) sequence together with its context. Its antigen remains unknown. The sample originates from a study of response to subunit inactivated influenza vaccine. Broader study findings: Authors suggested that a seasonal influenza vaccination recruits few new T cells each time.

Germline V gene lookup returns CDR1 SNHLY and CDR2 FYNNEI. Trimming took 7 bases from V and 4 from J; bases not matched to a gene: 4. This CDR3 comprises 13 residues. TCRdb re-analysed the RT-PCR reads in MiXCR, keeping a single row per CDR3 protein. The sample lists hundreds of thousands of distinct CDR3 sequences; approximately 14% were seen once. The rearrangement links TRBV2 to TRBJ1-1; 9 positions match TRBD1. Here the sequenced sample was PBMCs from blood, taken about 13 days after vaccination. This TCR came from a man over 45 who received an inactivated influenza vaccine. CDR3 in DNA: TGTGCCAGCAATGGACAGGGGTTCACTGAAGCTTTCTTT. This codes for CASNGQGFTEAFF.